This T cell receptor beta chain was profiled in a study of CD8 T cells in ankylosing spondylitis. Whole-study findings and limits: Clones linked to disease were reported to show significant enrichment in matched ankylosing spondylitis synovial fluid. Both synovial fluid and blood in reactive arthritis had previously been reported to carry some motif variants.

The CDR3 is made up of 12 amino acids. The germline CDR1 and CDR2 sequences are SQVTM and ANQGSEA. Trimming took off 5 bases at V and 5 bases at J, with 12 bases between the two ends. This clonotype was observed a few times. The antigen is unknown. The authors made TCR beta libraries by quantitative 5'-RACE with molecular barcodes. TCRdb itself ran the 5' RACE reads through MiXCR, one entry per CDR3 protein. The data hold about 44,000 distinct CDR3 sequences, with approximately 11% observed a single time. The chain couples TRBV29-1 to TRBJ1-2; D not resolved. This sequence was found in a male donor with ankylosing spondylitis or in good health (not recorded which). Sequences were obtained from blood, either unsorted or a sorted T cell fraction (not recorded which). Written as DNA, the CDR3 is TGCAGCGTTCGGAACGGGATATATGGCTACACCTTC. Its protein product is CSVRNGIYGYTF.